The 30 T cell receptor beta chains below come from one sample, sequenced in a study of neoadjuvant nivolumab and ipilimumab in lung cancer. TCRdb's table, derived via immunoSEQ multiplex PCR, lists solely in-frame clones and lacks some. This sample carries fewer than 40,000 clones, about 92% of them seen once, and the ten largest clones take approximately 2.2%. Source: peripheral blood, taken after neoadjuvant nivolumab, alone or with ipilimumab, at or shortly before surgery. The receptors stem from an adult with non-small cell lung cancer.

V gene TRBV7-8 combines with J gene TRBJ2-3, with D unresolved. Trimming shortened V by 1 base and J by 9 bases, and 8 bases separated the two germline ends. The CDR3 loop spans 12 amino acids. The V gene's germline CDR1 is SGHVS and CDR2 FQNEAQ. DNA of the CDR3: TGTGCCAGCAGCTTAGAGCGCTCCACGCAGTATTTT. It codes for CASSLERSTQYF.

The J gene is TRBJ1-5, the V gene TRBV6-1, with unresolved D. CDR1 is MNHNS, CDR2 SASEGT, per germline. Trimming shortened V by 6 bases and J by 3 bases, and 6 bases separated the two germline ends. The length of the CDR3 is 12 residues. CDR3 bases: TGTGCCAGCAGCGCTTTCAATCAGCCCCAGCATTTT. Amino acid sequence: CASSAFNQPQHF.

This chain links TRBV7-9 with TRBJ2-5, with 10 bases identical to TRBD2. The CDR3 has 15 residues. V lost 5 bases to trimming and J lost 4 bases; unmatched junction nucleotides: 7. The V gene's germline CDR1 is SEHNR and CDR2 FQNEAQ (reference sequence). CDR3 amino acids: CASSTSGREGETQYF. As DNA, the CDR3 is TGTGCCAGCAGCACCAGCGGGAGGGAGGGAGAGACCCAGTACTTC.

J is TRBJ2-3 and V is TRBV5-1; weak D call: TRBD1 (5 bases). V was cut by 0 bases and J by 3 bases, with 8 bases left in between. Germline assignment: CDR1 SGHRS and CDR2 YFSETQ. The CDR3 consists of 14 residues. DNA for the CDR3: TGCGCCAGCAGCTTGGTCCAGGGAACAGATACGCAGTATTTT. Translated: CASSLVQGTDTQYF.

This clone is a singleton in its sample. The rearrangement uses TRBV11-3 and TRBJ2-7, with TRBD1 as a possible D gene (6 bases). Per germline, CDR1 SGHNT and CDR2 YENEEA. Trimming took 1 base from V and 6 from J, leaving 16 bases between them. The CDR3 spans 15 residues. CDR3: CASSLGGLSLSEQYF. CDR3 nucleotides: TGTGCCAGCAGCTTAGGGGGGCTTTCCCTATCCGAGCAGTACTTC.

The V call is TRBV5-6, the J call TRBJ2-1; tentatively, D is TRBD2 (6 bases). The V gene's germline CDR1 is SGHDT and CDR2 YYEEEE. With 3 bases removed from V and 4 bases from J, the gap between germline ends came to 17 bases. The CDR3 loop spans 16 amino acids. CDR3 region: CASSSLIWEEYNEQFF. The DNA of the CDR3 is TGTGCCAGCAGCTCACTAATTTGGGAGGAATACAATGAGCAGTTCTTC.

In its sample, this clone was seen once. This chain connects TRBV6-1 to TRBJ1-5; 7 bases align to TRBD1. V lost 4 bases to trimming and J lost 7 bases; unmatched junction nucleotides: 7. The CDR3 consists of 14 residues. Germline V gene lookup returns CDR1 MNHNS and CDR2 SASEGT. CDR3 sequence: CASSVRGGEQPQHF. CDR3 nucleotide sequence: TGTGCCAGCAGTGTGAGAGGGGGCGAACAGCCCCAGCATTTT.

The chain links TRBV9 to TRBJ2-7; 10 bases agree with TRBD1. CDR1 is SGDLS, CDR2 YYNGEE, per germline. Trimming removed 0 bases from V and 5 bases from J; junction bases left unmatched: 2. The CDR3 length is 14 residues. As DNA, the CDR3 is TGTGCCAGCAGCGTAGGACAGGGGGCTAACGAGCAGTACTTC. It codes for CASSVGQGANEQYF. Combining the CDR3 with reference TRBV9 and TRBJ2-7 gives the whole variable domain DSGVTQTPKHLITATGQRVTLRCSPRSGDLSVYWYQQSLDQGLQFLIQYYNGEERAKGNILERFSAQQFPDLHSELNLSSLELGDSALYFCASSVGQGANEQYFGPGTRLTVT.

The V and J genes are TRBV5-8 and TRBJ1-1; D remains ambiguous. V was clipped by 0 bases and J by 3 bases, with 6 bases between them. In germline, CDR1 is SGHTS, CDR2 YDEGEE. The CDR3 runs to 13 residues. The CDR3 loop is CASSLGRDTEAFF. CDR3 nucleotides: TGTGCCAGCAGCTTGGGTAGGGACACTGAAGCTTTCTTT.

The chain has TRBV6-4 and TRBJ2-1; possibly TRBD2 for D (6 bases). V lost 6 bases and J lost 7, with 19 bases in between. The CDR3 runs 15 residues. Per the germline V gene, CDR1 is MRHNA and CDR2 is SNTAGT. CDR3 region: CASSPGGTPVNEQFF. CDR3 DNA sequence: TGTGCCAGCAGCCCTGGGGGGACTCCCGTAAATGAGCAGTTCTTC.

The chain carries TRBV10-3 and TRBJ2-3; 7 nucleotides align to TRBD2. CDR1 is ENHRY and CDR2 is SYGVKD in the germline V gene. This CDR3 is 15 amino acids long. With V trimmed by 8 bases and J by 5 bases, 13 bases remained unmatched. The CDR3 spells CAIGEGEGSGDTQYF. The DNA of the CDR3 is TGTGCCATCGGGGAGGGCGAGGGGTCGGGAGATACGCAGTATTTT.

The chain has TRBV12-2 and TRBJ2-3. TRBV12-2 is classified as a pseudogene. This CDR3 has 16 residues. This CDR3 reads CASRQWTVPPTDTQYF. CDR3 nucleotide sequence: TGTGCAAGTCGCCAATGGACCGTACCCCCCACAGATACGCAGTATTTT.

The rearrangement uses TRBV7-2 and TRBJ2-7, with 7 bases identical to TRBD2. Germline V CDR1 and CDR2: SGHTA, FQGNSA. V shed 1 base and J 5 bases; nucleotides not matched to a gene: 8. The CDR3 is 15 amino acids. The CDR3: CASSLVGEGLDEQYF. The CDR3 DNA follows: TGTGCCAGCAGCTTAGTAGGGGAGGGCCTGGACGAGCAGTACTTC.

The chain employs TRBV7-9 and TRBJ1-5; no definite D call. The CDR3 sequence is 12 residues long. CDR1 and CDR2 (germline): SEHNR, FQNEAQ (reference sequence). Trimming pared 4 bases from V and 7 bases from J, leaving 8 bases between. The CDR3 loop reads CASSYGGQPQHF. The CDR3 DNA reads TGTGCCAGCAGCTATGGCGGACAGCCCCAGCATTTT.

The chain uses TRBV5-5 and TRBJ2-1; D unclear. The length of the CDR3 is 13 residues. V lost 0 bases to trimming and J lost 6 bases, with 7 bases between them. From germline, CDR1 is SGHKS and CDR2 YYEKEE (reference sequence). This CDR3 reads CASSLELPNEQFF. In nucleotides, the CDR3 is TGTGCCAGCAGCTTGGAACTACCCAATGAGCAGTTCTTC.

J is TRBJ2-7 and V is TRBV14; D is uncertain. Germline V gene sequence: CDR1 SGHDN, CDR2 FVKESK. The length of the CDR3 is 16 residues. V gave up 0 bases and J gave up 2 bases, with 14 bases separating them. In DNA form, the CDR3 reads TGTGCCAGCAGCCAAGAACTCCCAGTGAGTCCCTACGAGCAGTACTTC. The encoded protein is CASSQELPVSPYEQYF.

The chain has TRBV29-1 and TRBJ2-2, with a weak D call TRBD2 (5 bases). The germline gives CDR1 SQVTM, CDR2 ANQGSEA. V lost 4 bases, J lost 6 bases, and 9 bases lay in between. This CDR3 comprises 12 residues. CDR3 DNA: TGCAGCGTTGGAACGGGGTCCGGGGAGCTGTTTTTT. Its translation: CSVGTGSGELFF.

The CDR3 DNA is TGCGCCAGCAGCTTGCGGGCAAACAAGGCGGATACGCAGTATTTT. It specifies CASSLRANKADTQYF. The chain couples TRBV5-1 to TRBJ2-3; D not resolved. Trimming shortened V by 1 base and J by 6 bases, and 15 bases separated the two germline ends. This CDR3 spans 15 amino acids. The germline V gene has CDR1 SGHRS and CDR2 YFSETQ. Full variable domain (remainder filled in from reference TRBV5-1 and TRBJ2-3): KAGVTQTPRYLIKTRGQQVTLSCSPISGHRSVSWYQQTPGQGLQFLFEYFSETQRNKGNFPGRFSGRQFSNSRSEMNVSTLELGDSALYLCASSLRANKADTQYFGPGTRLTVL.

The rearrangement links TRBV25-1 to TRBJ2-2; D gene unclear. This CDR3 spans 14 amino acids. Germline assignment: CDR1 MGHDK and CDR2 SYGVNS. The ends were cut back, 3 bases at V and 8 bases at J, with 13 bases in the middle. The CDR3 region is CASSDGVLFGELFF. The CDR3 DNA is TGTGCCAGCAGTGATGGTGTTTTGTTTGGGGAGCTGTTTTTT.

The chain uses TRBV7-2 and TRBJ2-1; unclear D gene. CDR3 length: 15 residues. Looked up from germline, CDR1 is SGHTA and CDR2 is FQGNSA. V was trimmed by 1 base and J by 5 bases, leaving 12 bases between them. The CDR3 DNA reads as TGTGCCAGCAGCTTAGATAATCGGCCTAACAATGAGCAGTTCTTC. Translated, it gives CASSLDNRPNNEQFF.

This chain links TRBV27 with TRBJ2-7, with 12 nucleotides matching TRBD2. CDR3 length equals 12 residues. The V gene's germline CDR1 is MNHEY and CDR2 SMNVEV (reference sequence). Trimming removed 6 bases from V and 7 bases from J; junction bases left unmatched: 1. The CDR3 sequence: CASSTSGREQYF. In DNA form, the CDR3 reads TGTGCCAGCAGCACTAGCGGGAGGGAGCAGTACTTC.

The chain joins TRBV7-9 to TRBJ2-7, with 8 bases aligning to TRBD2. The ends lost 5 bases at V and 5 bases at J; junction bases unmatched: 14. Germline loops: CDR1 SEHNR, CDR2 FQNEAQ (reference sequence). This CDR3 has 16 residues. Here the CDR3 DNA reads TGTGCCAGCAGCGACCCCGGGGGTAGCGGGACGCACGAGCAGTACTTC. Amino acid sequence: CASSDPGGSGTHEQYF.

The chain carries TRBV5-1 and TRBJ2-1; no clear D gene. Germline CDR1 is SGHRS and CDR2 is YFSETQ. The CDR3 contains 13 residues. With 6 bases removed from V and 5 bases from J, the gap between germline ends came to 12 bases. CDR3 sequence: CASNPLQNNEQFF. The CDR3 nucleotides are TGCGCCAGCAATCCCCTTCAGAACAATGAGCAGTTCTTC. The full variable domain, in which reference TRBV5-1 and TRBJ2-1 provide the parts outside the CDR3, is KAGVTQTPRYLIKTRGQQVTLSCSPISGHRSVSWYQQTPGQGLQFLFEYFSETQRNKGNFPGRFSGRQFSNSRSEMNVSTLELGDSALYLCASNPLQNNEQFFGPGTRLTVL.

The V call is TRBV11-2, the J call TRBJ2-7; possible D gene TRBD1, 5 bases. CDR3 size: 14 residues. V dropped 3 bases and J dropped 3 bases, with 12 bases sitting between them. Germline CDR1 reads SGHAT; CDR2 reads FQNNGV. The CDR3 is CASSFPPQVYEQYF. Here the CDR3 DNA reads TGTGCCAGCAGCTTCCCACCACAGGTCTACGAGCAGTACTTC.

CDR3 in DNA: TGTGCCAGCAGTGAGGCAGGGGGTAACACTGAAGCTTTCTTT. Its translation: CASSEAGGNTEAFF. The J gene is TRBJ1-1, the V gene TRBV6-1, with 7 nucleotides matching TRBD1. This CDR3 has 14 residues. The V segment lost 3 bases and the J segment 2 bases; nucleotides outside the gene matches: 3. The germline CDR1 and CDR2 sequences are MNHNS and SASEGT.

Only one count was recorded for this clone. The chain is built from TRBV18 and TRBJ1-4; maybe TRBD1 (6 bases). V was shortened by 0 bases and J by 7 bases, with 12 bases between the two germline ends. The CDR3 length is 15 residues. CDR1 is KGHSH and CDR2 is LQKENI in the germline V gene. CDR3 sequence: CASSPPKGGSEKLFF. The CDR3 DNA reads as TGTGCCAGCTCACCACCGAAAGGGGGGAGTGAAAAACTGTTTTTT. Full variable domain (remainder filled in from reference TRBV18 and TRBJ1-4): NAGVMQNPRHLVRRRGQEARLRCSPMKGHSHVYWYRQLPEEGLKFMVYLQKENIIDESGMPKERFSAEFPKEGPSILRIQQVVRGDSAAYFCASSPPKGGSEKLFFGSGTQLSVL.

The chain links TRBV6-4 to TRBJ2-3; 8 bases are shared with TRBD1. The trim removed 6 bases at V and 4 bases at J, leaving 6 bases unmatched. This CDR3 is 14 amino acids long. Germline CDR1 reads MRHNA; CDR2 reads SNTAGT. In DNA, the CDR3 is TGTGCCAGCAGACGGACAGGGACAGCAGATACGCAGTATTTT. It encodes CASRRTGTADTQYF.

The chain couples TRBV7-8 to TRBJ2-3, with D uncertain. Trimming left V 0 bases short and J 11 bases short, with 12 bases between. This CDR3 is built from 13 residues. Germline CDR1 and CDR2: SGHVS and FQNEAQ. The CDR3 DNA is TGTGCCAGCAGCTTAGCGGCAAGGGTACAGCAGTATTTT. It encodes CASSLAARVQQYF.

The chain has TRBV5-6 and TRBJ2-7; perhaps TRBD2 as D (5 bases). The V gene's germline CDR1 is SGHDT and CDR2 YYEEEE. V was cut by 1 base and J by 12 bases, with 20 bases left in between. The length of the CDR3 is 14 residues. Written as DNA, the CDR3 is TGTGCCAGCAGCTTGTGGCGGGCCCCTCGATATGGGTACTTC. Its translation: CASSLWRAPRYGYF.

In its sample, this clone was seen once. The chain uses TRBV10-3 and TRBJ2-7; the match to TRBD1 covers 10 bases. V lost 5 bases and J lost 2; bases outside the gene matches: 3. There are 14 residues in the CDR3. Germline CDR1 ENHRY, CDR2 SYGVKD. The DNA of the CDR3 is TGTGCCATCAGTCAGACAGGGGGCGCCTACGAGCAGTACTTC. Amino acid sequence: CAISQTGGAYEQYF.